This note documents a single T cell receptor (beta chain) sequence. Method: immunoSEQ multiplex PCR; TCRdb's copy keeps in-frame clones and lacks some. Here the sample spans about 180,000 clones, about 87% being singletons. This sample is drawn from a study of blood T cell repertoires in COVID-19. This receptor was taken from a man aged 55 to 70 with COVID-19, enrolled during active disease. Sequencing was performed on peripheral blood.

CDR3 residues: CASRADRGDNEQFF. The CDR3 bases are TGTGCCAGTAGAGCGGACAGGGGAGACAATGAGCAGTTCTTC. The chain has TRBV19 and TRBJ2-1, with 9 bases matching TRBD1. After removal of 6 bases from V and 5 bases from J, the junction contained 5 bases not matched to a gene. CDR1 is LNHDA and CDR2 is SQIVND in the germline V gene (reference sequence). The CDR3 covers 14 residues.